Below, 12 T cell receptor beta chains from the same sample are listed, as sequenced in a study of glioma-infiltrating T cells (dated by TCRdb to 2015 to 2016). Instrument on record: Illumina MiSeq. The iRepertoire nested amplicon-rescue multiplex PCR (arm-PCR) platform was used to amplify TCR alpha and beta CDR3 regions from RNA. The public reads were quality trimmed at Q25 with fastp and then assembled into clones with MiXCR by TCRdb, keeping productive beta chains. All rows with the same CDR3 protein become a single entry with the most common DNA and genes. This sample comprises under 200,000 distinct CDR3 sequences, over 40% of them detected only once. Clones ranked in the top ten supply about 5.2% of the sample. What was sequenced was glioma tissue, nonneoplastic brain tissue, or PBMCs (not recorded which). The origin of the receptors is a human donor with low-grade glioma or glioblastoma, undergoing nonglioma brain surgery, or in good health (not recorded which).

This clonotype was detected only a few times. A much larger clone differs by one base, so this may be a read error. CDR3 loop: CATRRRDRIYEQYF. The CDR3 DNA follows: TGTGCCACCAGAAGACGGGACAGGATATACGAGCAGTACTTC. This chain joins TRBV15 and TRBJ2-7; 8 nucleotides line up with TRBD1. Germline V gene data show CDR1 as LNHNV and CDR2 as YYDKDF (reference sequence). The V and J ends lost 6 bases and 4 bases, in that order; junction bases with no gene match: 8. There are 14 residues in the CDR3.

This clonotype was seen a single time. A much larger clone differs from this one at a single base, so this may be a read error. The chain couples TRBV18 to TRBJ1-4; D is unresolved. Looked up from germline, CDR1 is KGHSH and CDR2 is LQKENI. The V end lost 1 base, the J end lost 16 bases, and 22 bases lay between the germline ends. The CDR3 is 15 amino acids. CDR3 region: CASSPLGDVNEQPFF. The DNA for the CDR3 is TGTGCCAGCTCACCACTAGGCGATGTAAATGAACAACCGTTTTTT. Using reference TRBV18 and TRBJ1-4 for the parts outside the CDR3, the full variable domain is NAGVMQNPRHLVRRRGQEARLRCSPMKGHSHVYWYRQLPEEGLKFMVYLQKENIIDESGMPKERFSAEFPKEGPSILRIQQVVRGDSAAYFCASSPLGDVNEQPFFGSGTQLSVL.

This clonotype has more than one count but fewer than ten. The genes are TRBV27 and TRBJ2-1; 11 bases are shared with TRBD1. The CDR3 length is 17 residues. V gave up 5 bases and J gave up 6 bases; unmatched junction bases: 12. Germline V gene sequence: CDR1 MNHEY, CDR2 SMNVEV (reference sequence). The CDR3 reads CASSPRVPGQGGNEQFF. The CDR3 nucleotides are TGTGCCAGCAGTCCCCGAGTCCCGGGACAGGGGGGCAATGAGCAGTTCTTC.

This chain connects TRBV19 to TRBJ2-1, with D hard to call. The germline V and J ends were trimmed by 5 bases and 0 bases, with 11 bases remaining between them. This CDR3 spans 15 amino acids. CDR1 is LNHDA and CDR2 is SQIVND in the germline V gene (reference sequence). CDR3 residues: CASSAPESSYNEQFF. The CDR3 DNA follows: TGTGCCAGTAGTGCCCCGGAAAGCTCCTACAATGAGCAGTTCTTC.

Notes on this clonotype: A much more abundant neighbour one base away suggests this may be a read error. The chain couples TRBV10-3 to TRBJ1-6; D is perhaps TRBD1 (5 bases). Germline CDR1 is ENHRY and CDR2 is SYGVKD. The V gene lost 2 bases and the J gene lost 9 bases, with 14 bases spanning the gap. The CDR3 consists of 15 residues. The CDR3: CAISEQAGFGSPLHF. In nucleotides, the CDR3 is TGTGCCATCAGTGAGCAGGCAGGGTTTGGTTCACCCCTCCACTTT.

The chain couples TRBV11-3 to TRBJ1-6; 8 nucleotides line up with TRBD1. The CDR3 sequence is 15 residues long. After removal of 4 bases from V and 7 bases from J, the junction contained 6 bases not matched to a gene. Germline CDR1 reads SGHNT; CDR2 reads YENEEA. The CDR3 bases are TGTGCCAGCAGCTCAAGACAGGGGTCGAATTCACCCCTCCACTTT. This encodes CASSSRQGSNSPLHF.

This clonotype came up many times. V and J are TRBV10-3 and TRBJ2-1; 7 nucleotides agree with TRBD2. The CDR3 consists of 14 residues. J gave up 7 bases and V 10 bases, and 13 bases lay outside the gene matches. Germline CDR1 reads ENHRY; CDR2 reads SYGVKD. Here the CDR3 DNA reads TGTGCCACCAATCAGGCACTAGCGCCGAATGAGCAGTTCTTC. Its protein product is CATNQALAPNEQFF.

The chain joins TRBV18 to TRBJ2-5; no firm D call. Per germline, CDR1 KGHSH and CDR2 LQKENI. This CDR3 comprises 15 residues. Trimming shortened V by 3 bases and J by 1 base, and 12 bases separated the two germline ends. The CDR3 nucleotides are TGTGCCAGCTCACCCTCTCGGACGGTCCAAGAGACCCAGTACTTC. Amino acid sequence: CASSPSRTVQETQYF.

This clonotype was observed many times. V usage is TRBV7-9 and J usage is TRBJ2-7; TRBD2 agrees at 7 bases. The CDR3 is made up of 13 amino acids. Germline-derived CDR1 and CDR2 are SEHNR and FQNEAQ (reference sequence). Losses at the gene ends were 8 bases for V and 4 bases for J; bases not matched to a gene: 8. Here the CDR3 reads CASGGGRGYEQYF. The CDR3 nucleotides are TGTGCCAGCGGGGGGGGGAGAGGTTACGAGCAGTACTTC. The whole variable domain, remainder taken from reference TRBV7-9 and TRBJ2-7, is DTGVSQNPRHKITKRGQNVTFRCDPISEHNRLYWYRQTLGQGPEFLTYFQNEAQLEKSRLLSDRFSAERPKGSFSTLEIQRTEQGDSAMYLCASGGGRGYEQYFGPGTRLTVT.

As for this clonotype: A much larger clone lies one base from this, so it may be a read error. The chain recombines TRBV6-2 or TRBV6-3 with TRBJ2-3; D remains ambiguous. Germline V gene data show CDR1 as MNHEY and CDR2 as SVGEGT. CDR3 length: 12 residues. DNA for the CDR3: TGTGCCAGCACCGGGCTAACAGATACGAAGTATTTT. It encodes CASTGLTDTKYF.

The sample holds many counts of this clonotype. The J gene is TRBJ2-5, the V gene TRBV11-2, with D possibly being TRBD2 (6 bases). Germline V lookup: CDR1 SGHAT, CDR2 FQNNGV. V was pared by 8 bases and J by 2 bases, with 9 bases between. CDR3 size: 12 residues. The CDR3 sequence is CASGRIQETQYF. In DNA form, the CDR3 reads TGTGCCAGCGGGAGGATTCAAGAGACCCAGTACTTC.

This clonotype was counted ten times or more. This chain connects TRBV20-1 to TRBJ2-2, with D unclear. Germline loops: CDR1 DFQATT, CDR2 SNEGSKA (reference sequence). V lost 6 bases, J lost 0 bases, and 5 bases lay in between. The CDR3 is 12 amino acids. CDR3 DNA: TGCAGTGCCTCCTCGAACACCGGGGAGCTGTTTTTT. Translated: CSASSNTGELFF.